Following are 8 T cell receptor beta chains from one sample sequenced in a study of blood T cell repertoires in COVID-19. Here immunoSEQ multiplex PCR was the method, and the copy in TCRdb shows in-frame clones only, minus some. The repertoire has around 620,000 clones, 85% to 90% of them found once; the top ten carry 0.2% to 0.3%. The sequenced material came from peripheral blood. The receptors were gathered from a woman in her late teens or twenties with acute or convalescent COVID-19.

The rearrangement joins TRBV7-2 to TRBJ2-1, with D perhaps matching TRBD2 (7 bases). The CDR3 is 16 amino acids. Germline assignment: CDR1 SGHTA and CDR2 FQGNSA. The germline V and J ends were trimmed by 1 base and 2 bases, with 12 bases remaining between them. DNA of the CDR3: TGTGCCAGCAGCTTAGGCGGGGGCCGCACCTACAATGAGCAGTTCTTC. It codes for CASSLGGGRTYNEQFF.

This rearrangement joins TRBV7-3 to TRBJ1-1, with TRBD1 matching over 8 bases. Germline assignment: CDR1 SGHTA and CDR2 FQGTGA. This CDR3 is 15 amino acids long. With V trimmed by 2 bases and J by 1 base, 3 bases remained unmatched. The CDR3 DNA is TGTGCCAGCAGCTTAGATGGACAGGGGAACACTGAAGCTTTCTTT. It codes for CASSLDGQGNTEAFF. Using reference TRBV7-3 and TRBJ1-1 for the parts outside the CDR3, the full variable domain is GAGVSQTPSNKVTEKGKYVELRCDPISGHTALYWYRQSLGQGPEFLIYFQGTGAADDSGLPNDRFFAVRPEGSVSTLKIQRTERGDSAVYLCASSLDGQGNTEAFFGQGTRLTVV.

CDR3 in amino acids: CASSTIGLARYEQYF. The DNA of the CDR3 is TGCGCCAGCAGCACAATAGGACTAGCCAGATACGAGCAGTACTTC. V is TRBV5-1 and J is TRBJ2-7; 8 nucleotides match TRBD2. The V gene's germline CDR1 is SGHRS and CDR2 YFSETQ. The CDR3 consists of 15 residues. Trimming cost V 4 bases and J 4 bases; bases outside gene matches: 10.

The chain employs TRBV18 and TRBJ2-1; TRBD1 matches 7 bases. Germline loops: CDR1 KGHSH, CDR2 LQKENI. CDR3 length: 13 amino acids. V shed 3 bases, J shed 10 bases, and the junction held 6 bases outside the gene matches. CDR3 amino acids: CASSPGRQGEQFF. CDR3 in DNA: TGTGCCAGCTCACCCGGCCGACAGGGCGAGCAGTTCTTC.

CDR3 DNA sequence: TGCGCCAGCAGCCCCCGGGACAGACAGGGAGATACGCAGTATTTT. This codes for CASSPRDRQGDTQYF. V gene TRBV4-3 combines with J gene TRBJ2-3; 7 positions match TRBD1. The J segment lost 5 bases and the V segment lost 4 bases, leaving 9 bases of the junction unmatched. The germline gives CDR1 LGHNA, CDR2 YSLEER. This CDR3 comprises 15 residues.

V is TRBV7-9 and J is TRBJ2-7, with D possibly being TRBD2 (6 bases). From germline, CDR1 is SEHNR and CDR2 FQNEAQ (reference sequence). V was pared by 4 bases and J by 0 bases, with 13 bases between. CDR3 length equals 15 residues. The CDR3 bases are TGTGCCAGCAGCTCCGCGGGGTTCAGCTCCTACGAGCAGTACTTC. Its translation is CASSSAGFSSYEQYF.

The chain uses TRBV3-1 (or the pseudogene TRBV3-2) and TRBJ1-2; 7 nucleotides agree with TRBD1. The CDR3 totals 14 residues. Germline CDR1 reads LGHDT; CDR2 reads YNNKEL (reference sequence). V lost 4 bases and J lost 5; bases outside the gene matches: 7. CDR3 amino acids: CASSPLGQRYGYTF. DNA of the CDR3: TGTGCCAGCAGCCCACTGGGACAGAGGTATGGCTACACCTTC.

This chain joins TRBV3-1 (or the pseudogene TRBV3-2) and TRBJ1-1; D unclear. V was shortened by 4 bases and J by 4 bases, with 10 bases between the two germline ends. The CDR3 is 13 residues long. CDR1 LGHDT and CDR2 YNNKEL come from the germline V gene (reference sequence). As DNA, the CDR3 is TGTGCCAGCAGCCCCGACTGGAGCACTGAAGCTTTCTTT. Protein: CASSPDWSTEAFF.